This TCR beta chain was retrieved from a study of OX40 agonist ivuxolimab in advanced cancers. As for the study more broadly: Ivuxolimab was a fully human IgG2 agonistic monoclonal antibody targeting the costimulatory receptor OX40 (CD134). Intravenous ivuxolimab was administered to patients every 2 weeks at six dose levels: 0.01, 0.1, 0.3, 1.5, 3 and 10 mg/kg. Of the roughly 51 patients in dose escalation, some 20 had hepatocellular carcinoma, approximately 15 had melanoma, 9 had renal cell carcinoma and 9 had head and neck cancer. A male proportion of nearly 85% and a mean age of approximately 60 years, ranging from roughly 23 to 85, were recorded for the dose-escalation cohort. Prior anti-PD-1, anti-PD-L1 or anti-CTLA-4 therapy was permitted, and checkpoint inhibitors had been received by less than 45% of dose-escalation patients. Partial responses occurred in three dose-escalation patients, of whom one had hepatocellular carcinoma and two had cutaneous melanoma. The point of sequencing TCRbeta in the periphery was to test whether ivuxolimab changed TCR sequence diversity and drove clonal T-cell expansion. The monotherapy dose-escalation portion (N ≈ 55 patients) of the phase I ivuxolimab trial is reported in the paper.

Comment on this clone: This receptor's antigen is unknown. Nothing much larger sits one base from this clone, and base qualities are not available.

The trial excluded patients who had a history of autoimmune disease or who were on systemic immunosuppression. Peripheral blood for TCR sequencing was drawn from every dose cohort at baseline, at cycle 4 day 1 and at cycle 7 day 1. Samples were obtained from an open-label, multicenter, first-in-human phase I dose-escalation trial of ivuxolimab. Adults with locally advanced or metastatic head and neck squamous cell, hepatocellular, melanoma or renal cell carcinoma were enrolled in the trial. Before TCR sequencing, CD4+ T cells and CD8+ T cells were sorted from peripheral blood as separate populations. From the cysteine through the phenylalanine, the CDR3 covers 16 amino acids. Only the CDR3 region is kept as DNA, spanning 48 bases read in frame from base 1. V is shortened by 6 bases, J by 4 bases, and the region joining them spans 22 bases. CDR1 and CDR2, per the germline V gene, are WSHSY and SAAADI.

Genomic DNA was extracted from sorted cells for sequencing of the TCRbeta CDR3 region. The immunoSEQ Assay was used for sequencing of TCRbeta CDR3 regions. This immuneACCESS table, as held by TCRdb, lists in-frame sequences with V and J called but not all clones. Of the missing ones, under half trace to an unresolved V gene in checked studies; the others have no known cause. For this sample the table gives 60,000 to 70,000 clones, of which 75% to 95% were detected only once. 9.5% to 15% of the sample belongs to the ten largest clones. What the work shows at the level of the full study, not this receptor alone: In the 0.1-3.0 mg/kg groups, partial responders were among the patients with the lowest normalized peripheral clonal expansion, particularly in CD8+ T cells. On average, CD8+ T cells showed more expanded clones than CD4+ T cells after ivuxolimab. Antigen specificity was not determined for the clonally expanded peripheral T cells. Low levels of normalized T-cell clonal expansion were also seen in some nonresponding patients. At doses of 0.1 to 3.0 mg/kg, clonal expansion of both CD4+ and CD8+ blood T cells was observed from baseline to week 6.

This TCR came from an adult with an advanced solid tumor such as melanoma, head and neck, liver or kidney cancer. The source was CD4+ or CD8+ T cells sorted from blood, collected in a trial of the OX40 agonist ivuxolimab. The chain is encoded by TRBV10-2 joined to TRBJ2-7; the D gene is perhaps TRBD1 or TRBD2, as each covers 5 bases. This receptor has the CDR3 CASSQPGTDRDYEQYF. The nucleotide sequence reads TGCGCCAGCAGCCAACCCGGGACGGATCGAGATTACGAGCAGTACTTC.